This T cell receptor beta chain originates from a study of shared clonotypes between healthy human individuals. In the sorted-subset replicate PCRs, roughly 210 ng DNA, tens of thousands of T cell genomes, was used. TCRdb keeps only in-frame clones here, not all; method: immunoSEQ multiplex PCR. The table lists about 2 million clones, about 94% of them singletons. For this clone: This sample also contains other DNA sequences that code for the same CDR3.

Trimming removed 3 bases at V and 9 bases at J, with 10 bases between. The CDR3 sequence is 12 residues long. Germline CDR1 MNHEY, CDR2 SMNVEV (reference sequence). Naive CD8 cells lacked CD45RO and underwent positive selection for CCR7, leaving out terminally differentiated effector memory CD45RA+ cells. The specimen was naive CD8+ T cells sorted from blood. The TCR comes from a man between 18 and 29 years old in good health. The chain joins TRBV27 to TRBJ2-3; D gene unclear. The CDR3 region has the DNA TGTGCCAGCAGTTTCCAAGGAGACACGCAGTATTTT. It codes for CASSFQGDTQYF.